This T cell receptor (beta chain) was documented in a study of lymphopenia after photon versus proton radiotherapy. The germline V gene has CDR1 SGHNT and CDR2 YYREEE (reference sequence). This CDR3 is built from 14 residues. V lost 4 bases to trimming and J lost 0 bases, with 7 bases between them. Profiled with immunoSEQ multiplex PCR; TCRdb holds only in-frame clones, not every one. This table holds about 19,000 clones, about 93% found once. Note on this clone: Its antigen is not known.

Study results and caveats: Post-nadir diversity loss with photons came from oligoclonal expansion, particularly CD8+ Temra cells.

The receptor was derived from a man in his sixties with pancreatic cancer. Sequenced here: peripheral blood, sampled from a patient treated with photon-based radiotherapy. The rearrangement links TRBV5-4 to TRBJ1-4; unclear D gene. This chain's CDR3 is CASSTKATNEKLFF. The CDR3 DNA is TGTGCCAGCAGCACCAAGGCAACTAATGAAAAACTGTTTTTT.